These T cell receptor beta chains were read from a single sample in a study of blood T cell repertoires in COVID-19. The method was immunoSEQ multiplex PCR; TCRdb's version includes in-frame clones alone and lacks a portion of them. The table includes fewer than 250,000 clones, about 88% detected once. The sequenced sample consisted of peripheral blood. These receptors all stem from a man between 40 and 49 years old with acute or convalescent COVID-19. Both conserved end residues are part of each CDR3. The order of the fields is V gene, clone size, J gene, CDR3 protein. Size tells how often a clone was seen (once, few, many) or the class of an expanded clone, and some rows leave it out.

TRBV10-3	-	TRBJ2-5	CAISVEGSQETQYF
TRBV6-5	-	TRBJ2-7	CASTLSYEQYF
TRBV6-5	-	TRBJ1-4	CASRRANEKLFF
TRBV24-1	-	TRBJ2-3	CATSGQLGTDTQYF
TRBV29-1	-	TRBJ1-2	CSFGGEGTVHGYTF
TRBV19	-	TRBJ1-6	CASRTRTGRNSPLHF
TRBV6-2/TRBV6-3	-	TRBJ2-5	CASSYQGAGETQYF
TRBV4-3	-	TRBJ1-1	CASSQDIVTEAFF
TRBV30	-	TRBJ2-7	CAWSVLLSSYEQYF
TRBV2	few	TRBJ1-2	CASRGQVDYGYTF
TRBV10-3	-	TRBJ2-5	CAISDERTTQETQYF
TRBV29-1	-	TRBJ2-5	CSVEVWGEGIEKETQYF
TRBV6-5	-	TRBJ1-2	CASSYNTGAGYTF
TRBV2	-	TRBJ2-2	CASSETSGRTGELFF
TRBV2	-	TRBJ1-1	CASSENNRGTEAFF
TRBV6-5	few	TRBJ1-1	CASSRGNTEAFF
TRBV28	-	TRBJ2-5	CASRVYAGSIVQETQYF
TRBV27	-	TRBJ1-6	CASSYRKDRGQRNSPLHF